This entry describes one T cell receptor (beta chain). This sample stems from a study of blood T cell repertoires in COVID-19. Study information: From the United States, Italy and Spain came samples of acute and convalescent COVID-19. T cells, B-cell-depleted T cells, or PBMCs supplied cDNA or gDNA.

Authors' data handling: Reference gene primer amplification gave estimated nucleated cell counts. Repertoires were generated with immunoSEQ multiplex PCR, while TCRdb's copy carries only in-frame clones and drops some. V, J and clone size are those of that table, while D and trimming were read from the DNA. This sample yields approximately 150,000 clones, of which 84% are seen a single time; 2.2% belongs to the top ten. The germline V gene has CDR1 SGHDN and CDR2 FVKESK. This CDR3 is 13 amino acids long. J gave up 4 bases and V 5 bases, and 2 bases lay outside the gene matches. The clonotype was recovered from a man in his sixties or seventies with acute or convalescent COVID-19. The chain is built from TRBV14 and TRBJ1-2; 9 bases map to TRBD1. The material sequenced was peripheral blood. The CDR3 nucleotides are TGTGCCAGCAGCAACAGGGGGCCCTATGGCTACACCTTC. Amino acids: CASSNRGPYGYTF.